The sequence of this TCR beta chain was determined in a study of CD8 T cells in Susac syndrome. An input of about 0.5 to 1 ug of RNA was subjected to reverse transcription using random hexamers. TCRdb analysed the immunoSEQ multiplex PCR reads with MiXCR anew, one entry per CDR3 protein. Counted here are nearly 110,000 distinct CDR3 sequences, roughly 95% occurring once; the ten biggest clones make up around 0.38%. The CDR3 loop spans 17 amino acids. V lost 4 bases to trimming and J lost 8 bases, with 29 bases between them. The germline V gene encodes CDR1 DFQATT and CDR2 SNEGSKA (reference sequence).

The sequence came from a human donor with Susac syndrome. The chain recombines TRBV20-1 with TRBJ1-2; D gene ambiguous. Sequenced: CD8+ T cells from PBMCs. Written as DNA, the CDR3 is TGCAGTGCTATACCGCCGGCCAGGACGGACCATCGCAAGGGCTACACCTTC. Protein product: CSAIPPARTDHRKGYTF.